The 28 T cell receptor beta chains reported below all come from one sample, sequenced in a study of CXCR3-negative and CXCR3-positive naive CD8 T cells. cDNA libraries for TRB were generated by 5' RACE incorporating UMI labels. TCRdb re-called the 5' RACE reads; one entry per CDR3 protein, DNA not given. The sample table sets out under 50,000 distinct CDR3 sequences. The sample was naive CXCR3- CD8+ T cells from blood. Regarding subset: CD45RO-CCR7+CD27+CD95- naive CD8+ T cells lacking CXCR3 (TNR3-). These TCRs come from a human donor in good health. Some clones in this sample may be carry-over from other donors' samples.

The rearrangement links TRBV29-1 to TRBJ2-2; no DNA is available, so the TRBD1 call from TCRdb remains unchecked. Per germline, CDR1 SQVTM and CDR2 ANQGSEA. There are 14 residues in the CDR3. CDR3 protein: CSAVDRGNTGELFF.

The chain uses TRBV7-9 and TRBJ2-1; TCRdb's assignment of TRBD1 cannot be checked, as there is no DNA. The CDR3 is made up of 17 amino acids. The germline CDR1 and CDR2 sequences are SEHNR and FQNEAQ (reference sequence). The CDR3 sequence: CASSPPNGGAPYNEQFF.

The J gene is TRBJ1-5, the V gene TRBV6-2 or TRBV6-3. Germline CDR1 MNHEY, CDR2 SVGEGT. The CDR3 is made up of 14 amino acids. Here the CDR3 reads CASSLGYSNQPQHF.

V gene TRBV18 combines with J gene TRBJ1-6; the D gene TCRdb calls, TRBD1, cannot be checked with no DNA. Germline CDR1 and CDR2: KGHSH and LQKENI. The CDR3 contains 14 residues. The CDR3 here is CASSPDWGNSPLHF. Full variable domain (outside the CDR3, taken from reference TRBV18 and TRBJ1-6): NAGVMQNPRHLVRRRGQEARLRCSPMKGHSHVYWYRQLPEEGLKFMVYLQKENIIDESGMPKERFSAEFPKEGPSILRIQQVVRGDSAAYFCASSPDWGNSPLHFGNGTRLTVT.

The rearrangement joins TRBV29-1 to TRBJ2-1; TCRdb proposes TRBD1, but this gene call is untestable without DNA. CDR3 length equals 15 residues. The germline CDR1 and CDR2 sequences are SQVTM and ANQGSEA. This chain's CDR3 is CSVEGGREQDNEQFF.

The chain is built from TRBV7-9 and TRBJ2-7; TCRdb designates TRBD1, a call that cannot be tested without DNA. Germline assignment: CDR1 SEHNR and CDR2 FQNEAQ (reference sequence). CDR3 length: 15 amino acids. CDR3 in amino acids: CASSVRRAGSYEQYF.

This chain joins TRBV29-1 and TRBJ2-7; TCRdb returns TRBD1, unconfirmable since there is no DNA. This CDR3 region has 13 residues. Germline assignment: CDR1 SQVTM and CDR2 ANQGSEA. The chain's CDR3 is CSVRGGGTYEQYF.

The chain has TRBV29-1 and TRBJ1-2. The germline CDR1 and CDR2 sequences are SQVTM and ANQGSEA. This CDR3 has 13 residues. This chain's CDR3 is CSVARASSDGYTF.

The V call is TRBV29-1, the J call TRBJ1-2. Germline-derived CDR1 and CDR2 are SQVTM and ANQGSEA. CDR3 size: 12 residues. Here the CDR3 reads CSVAGEDYGYTF.

The CDR3 spells CSAGPSSYNEQFF. The chain links TRBV20-1 to TRBJ2-1. The germline CDR1 and CDR2 sequences are DFQATT and SNEGSKA (reference sequence). The CDR3 covers 13 residues.

This chain connects TRBV7-9 to TRBJ2-5; no DNA is available, so the TRBD1 call from TCRdb remains unchecked. The CDR3 spans 14 residues. The germline V gene encodes CDR1 SEHNR and CDR2 FQNEAQ (reference sequence). CDR3 loop: CASLPDSAQETQYF.

The V and J genes are TRBV15 and TRBJ2-7; TCRdb's assignment of TRBD2 cannot be checked, as there is no DNA. The CDR3 extends over 14 amino acids. The V gene's germline CDR1 is LNHNV and CDR2 YYDKDF (reference sequence). The chain's CDR3 is CATSRDREPNEQYF.

V is TRBV7-6 and J is TRBJ2-7. The CDR3 contains 14 residues. Per germline, CDR1 SGHVS and CDR2 FNYEAQ. The CDR3 loop is CASSLEDSAYEQYF.

The chain couples TRBV7-9 to TRBJ1-2; TCRdb lists TRBD1, though no DNA is available to test this call. Germline V gene lookup returns CDR1 SEHNR and CDR2 FQNEAQ (reference sequence). This CDR3 has 14 amino acids. The CDR3 reads CASSLSHRVDGYTF.

The chain uses TRBV7-2 and TRBJ2-3; TCRdb proposes TRBD1, but this gene call is untestable without DNA. Germline CDR1 SGHTA, CDR2 FQGNSA. This CDR3 region has 16 residues. The CDR3 spells CASSPPLGRGADTQYF.

This sequence joins TRBV2 and TRBJ1-5; TCRdb picks TRBD1, but there is no DNA to check that call. The CDR3 has 13 residues. From germline, CDR1 is SNHLY and CDR2 FYNNEI. Here the CDR3 reads CASDRESNQPQHF.

This chain uses TRBV6-1 with TRBJ2-7; no DNA is available, so the TRBD1 call from TCRdb remains unchecked. Germline V CDR1 and CDR2: MNHNS, SASEGT. This CDR3 has 16 residues. The CDR3 region is CASSVWGANATYEQYF.

The chain is built from TRBV13 and TRBJ2-7; TCRdb picks TRBD2, but there is no DNA to check that call. The CDR3 is 16 residues long. Germline V CDR1 and CDR2: PRHDT, FYEKMQ (reference sequence). CDR3 loop: CASSTPTSGRKYEQYF.

The rearrangement joins TRBV29-1 to TRBJ1-2. CDR3 length: 13 residues. Germline CDR1 SQVTM, CDR2 ANQGSEA. The CDR3: CSAQGGRDYGYTF.

J is TRBJ2-7 and V is TRBV5-1. The CDR3 sequence is 14 residues long. CDR1 SGHRS and CDR2 YFSETQ come from the germline V gene. The CDR3 here is CASSLDLSDYEQYF.

The chain combines TRBV6-1 with TRBJ1-1; TCRdb designates TRBD1, a call that cannot be tested without DNA. CDR1 MNHNS and CDR2 SASEGT come from the germline V gene. This CDR3 region has 15 residues. The CDR3 region is CASSPKGTGATEAFF.

J is TRBJ2-5 and V is TRBV29-1; TCRdb indicates TRBD2, and absent DNA this call remains unverified. Germline CDR1 is SQVTM and CDR2 is ANQGSEA. This CDR3 contains 16 residues. The CDR3: CSVERWGLAEEETQYF.

J is TRBJ2-5 and V is TRBV12-3 or TRBV12-4. The CDR3 totals 15 residues. Here the CDR3 reads CASSSSGGYQETQYF.

J is TRBJ1-2 and V is TRBV15; TCRdb names TRBD1, which stays unverified in the absence of DNA. The CDR3 spans 14 residues. Germline V lookup: CDR1 LNHNV, CDR2 YYDKDF (reference sequence). The CDR3 protein is CATSKGTEVGGYTF.

This chain connects TRBV6-6 to TRBJ2-1; TCRdb picks TRBD1, but there is no DNA to check that call. Germline assignment: CDR1 MNHNY and CDR2 SVGAGI (reference sequence). This CDR3 contains 14 residues. The CDR3 sequence is CASSLETGDNEQFF.

CDR3 sequence reads: CASSGTSGRSDTQYF. The V gene is TRBV7-9, the J gene TRBJ2-3; there is no DNA to check the TCRdb D call of TRBD2. Germline V CDR1 and CDR2: SEHNR, FQNEAQ (reference sequence). The CDR3 runs 15 residues.

The chain couples TRBV29-1 to TRBJ2-5; there is no DNA to check the TCRdb D call of TRBD1. The CDR3 spans 13 residues. Germline CDR1 and CDR2: SQVTM and ANQGSEA. CDR3 amino acids: CSVEGDSEETQYF.

The V gene is TRBV29-1, the J gene TRBJ2-5; TCRdb outputs TRBD2, but without DNA this stays unchecked. The CDR3 has 17 amino acids. The germline CDR1 and CDR2 sequences are SQVTM and ANQGSEA. The CDR3 sequence: CSVEDTREGRIQETQYF.